What follows are 14 T cell receptor beta chains derived from one specimen sequenced in a study of blood T cell repertoires in COVID-19. This table comes from immunoSEQ multiplex PCR, and its TCRdb copy is limited to in-frame clones, with some not included. This sample has 250,000 to 300,000 clones, with 85% to 90% found just once. Material: peripheral blood. These receptors came from a woman in her 30s with COVID-19, enrolled during active disease.

Here the CDR3 reads CASSLAGTGAGELFF. CDR3 DNA: TGTGCCAGCAGCTTAGCGGGGACAGGGGCCGGGGAGCTGTTTTTT. The chain employs TRBV7-2 and TRBJ2-2; 10 nucleotides align to TRBD1. The junction had 1 base not matched to a gene; V was cut back by 0 bases and J by 6 bases. CDR3 size: 15 residues. CDR1 is SGHTA, CDR2 FQGNSA, per germline.

This chain uses TRBV7-2 with TRBJ2-7, with D possibly matching TRBD1 (6 bases). Germline values: CDR1 SGHTA, CDR2 FQGNSA. The CDR3 sequence is 17 residues long. Between the trimmed V and J ends, which lost 5 bases and 2 bases, there was a span of 22 bases. CDR3 in amino acids: CASSHYRSGTPAYEQYF. The CDR3 DNA is TGTGCCAGCAGCCACTACCGATCCGGGACACCCGCCTACGAGCAGTACTTC.

The gene calls are TRBV6-5 and TRBJ2-2; 8 nucleotides agree with TRBD1. Germline V gives CDR1 MNHEY, CDR2 SVGAGI. There are 16 residues in the CDR3. J was trimmed by 4 bases and V by 0 bases; bases with no gene match: 4. The CDR3 loop is CASSYSGQVATGELFF. The CDR3 DNA follows: TGTGCCAGCAGTTACTCGGGACAGGTGGCCACCGGGGAGCTGTTTTTT.

The count of this clone is one. This rearrangement joins TRBV4-1 to TRBJ2-7, with 8 bases matching TRBD1. This CDR3 is 18 amino acids long. V lost 0 bases and J lost 5; bases outside the gene matches: 15. Germline V gene sequence: CDR1 MGHRA, CDR2 YSYEKL. CDR3 amino acids: CASSQDSGDRTFVNEQYF. The CDR3 DNA sequence: TGCGCCAGCAGCCAAGATTCGGGGGACAGGACTTTCGTGAACGAGCAGTACTTC.

This chain connects TRBV10-1 to TRBJ2-7; TRBD1 is a possible D gene (6 bases). V lost 5 bases, J lost 0 bases, and 8 bases lay in between. This CDR3 comprises 13 residues. Germline CDR1 and CDR2: WNHNN and SYGVQD (reference sequence). The CDR3 sequence is CASSRGTSYEQYF. In DNA, the CDR3 is TGCGCCAGCAGTAGGGGGACCTCCTACGAGCAGTACTTC.

This clone was counted at least ten times. This chain uses TRBV29-1 with TRBJ1-3, with D perhaps matching TRBD1 (5 bases). The germline V gene encodes CDR1 SQVTM and CDR2 ANQGSEA. The V end was cut by 8 bases, the J end by 9 bases, with 17 bases between. CDR3 length equals 12 residues. CDR3 bases: TGCAGCCATTTTAACCCCGGGGGCACCATATATTTT. This codes for CSHFNPGGTIYF.

The chain links TRBV7-9 to TRBJ2-5; 12 bases align to TRBD2. Germline CDR1 SEHNR, CDR2 FQNEAQ (reference sequence). Trimming removed 5 bases from V and 2 bases from J; junction bases left unmatched: 6. The CDR3 has 16 amino acids. The CDR3 region is CASSSWTSGTQETQYF. CDR3 DNA sequence: TGTGCCAGCAGCAGCTGGACTAGCGGGACGCAAGAGACCCAGTACTTC.

The chain has TRBV19 and TRBJ2-7; 10 nucleotides agree with TRBD2. V was clipped by 3 bases and J by 6 bases; unmatched bases: 5. This CDR3 is built from 14 residues. The germline gives CDR1 LNHDA, CDR2 SQIVND (reference sequence). The DNA of the CDR3 is TGTGCCAGTAGTATGGCAGCGGGAGGGGGCGAGCAGTACTTC. Protein: CASSMAAGGGEQYF.

This chain uses TRBV9 with TRBJ2-1, with D perhaps matching TRBD2 (6 bases). The CDR3 length is 15 residues. Germline CDR1 reads SGDLS; CDR2 reads YYNGEE. V was trimmed by 0 bases and J by 9 bases, leaving 16 bases between them. The CDR3 reads CASSVGGGAFGEQFF. CDR3 nucleotide sequence: TGTGCCAGCAGCGTAGGAGGCGGGGCCTTCGGTGAGCAGTTCTTC. The whole variable domain, filled in from reference TRBV9 and TRBJ2-1, reads DSGVTQTPKHLITATGQRVTLRCSPRSGDLSVYWYQQSLDQGLQFLIQYYNGEERAKGNILERFSAQQFPDLHSELNLSSLELGDSALYFCASSVGGGAFGEQFFGPGTRLTVL.

The rearrangement uses TRBV4-1 and TRBJ1-1, with D unresolved. Between the trimmed V and J ends, which lost 1 base and 1 base, there was a span of 4 bases. Germline CDR1 MGHRA, CDR2 YSYEKL. CDR3 size: 13 residues. Here the CDR3 DNA reads TGCGCCAGCAGCCAAGGGAGGAACACTGAAGCTTTCTTT. Translating gives CASSQGRNTEAFF.

The rearrangement links TRBV2 to TRBJ2-7, with a possible D match to TRBD1 (6 bases). This CDR3 spans 14 amino acids. V lost 6 bases and J 7 bases, leaving 19 bases between the germline ends. CDR1 and CDR2 from the germline V gene are SNHLY and FYNNEI. CDR3 sequence (DNA): TGTGCCAGCAGGCGACAGGTTCCCCCCGGGGAGCAGTACTTC. It codes for CASRRQVPPGEQYF.

V is TRBV5-1 and J is TRBJ1-1, with D maybe TRBD1 (6 bases). Germline CDR1 is SGHRS and CDR2 is YFSETQ. V lost 3 bases to trimming and J lost 1 base, with 7 bases between them. The CDR3 is made up of 13 amino acids. The CDR3 sequence: CASSWGQNTEAFF. In DNA form, the CDR3 reads TGCGCCAGCAGCTGGGGACAGAACACTGAAGCTTTCTTT.

This rearrangement joins TRBV27 to TRBJ2-2; D unclear. The CDR3 covers 13 residues. Trimming left V 2 bases short and J 6 bases short, with 7 bases between. Germline-derived CDR1 and CDR2 are MNHEY and SMNVEV (reference sequence). The CDR3 DNA is TGTGCCAGCAGTTTAAGTCGGTCCGGGGAGCTGTTTTTT. This gives the protein CASSLSRSGELFF.

The V gene is TRBV28, the J gene TRBJ1-3; D call uncertain. CDR3 length: 15 amino acids. Germline V gives CDR1 MDHEN, CDR2 SYDVKM. V shed 6 bases and J shed 0 bases, with 12 bases lying between them. The CDR3 bases are TGTGCCAGCAGCCCCTATGAGTTCTCTGGAAACACCATATATTTT. Amino acids: CASSPYEFSGNTIYF. Filled out from reference TRBV28 and TRBJ1-3, the complete variable domain reads DVKVTQSSRYLVKRTGEKVFLECVQDMDHENMFWYRQDPGLGLRLIYFSYDVKMKEKGDIPEGYSVSREKKERFSLILESASTNQTSMYLCASSPYEFSGNTIYFGEGSWLTVV.